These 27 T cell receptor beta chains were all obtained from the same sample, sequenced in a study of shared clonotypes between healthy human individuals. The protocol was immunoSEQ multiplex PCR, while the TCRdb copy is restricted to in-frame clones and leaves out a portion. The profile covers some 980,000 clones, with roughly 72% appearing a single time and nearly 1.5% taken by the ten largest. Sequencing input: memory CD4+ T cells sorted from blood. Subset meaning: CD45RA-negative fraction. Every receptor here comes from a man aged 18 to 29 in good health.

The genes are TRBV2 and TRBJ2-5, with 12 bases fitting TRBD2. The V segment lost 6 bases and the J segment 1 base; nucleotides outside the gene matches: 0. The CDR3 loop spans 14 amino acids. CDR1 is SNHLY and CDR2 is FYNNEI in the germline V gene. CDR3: CASRLAGGQETQYF. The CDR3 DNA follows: TGTGCCAGCAGACTAGCGGGGGGCCAAGAGACCCAGTACTTC.

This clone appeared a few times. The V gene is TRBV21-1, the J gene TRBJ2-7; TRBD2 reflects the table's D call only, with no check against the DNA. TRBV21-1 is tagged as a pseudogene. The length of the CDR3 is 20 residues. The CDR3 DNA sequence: TGTGCCAGCACCAAGAAGAGTCGGACTAGCGGGAGGGCCCCCTACTACGAGCAGTACTTC. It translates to CASTKKSRTSGRAPYYEQYF.

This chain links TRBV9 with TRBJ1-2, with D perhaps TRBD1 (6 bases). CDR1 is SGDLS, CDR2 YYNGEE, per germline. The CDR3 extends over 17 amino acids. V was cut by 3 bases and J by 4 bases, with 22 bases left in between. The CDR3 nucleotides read TGTGCCAGCAGCGAGGGCCCGGGGGGCGAAAAGTTCTATGGCTACACCTTC. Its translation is CASSEGPGGEKFYGYTF.

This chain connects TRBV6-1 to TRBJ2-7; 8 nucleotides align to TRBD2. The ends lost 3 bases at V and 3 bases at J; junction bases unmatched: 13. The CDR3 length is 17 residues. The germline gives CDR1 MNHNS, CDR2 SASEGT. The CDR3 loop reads CASSEGLGLHYFYEQYF. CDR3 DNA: TGTGCCAGCAGTGAGGGACTAGGCCTACACTATTTCTACGAGCAGTACTTC.

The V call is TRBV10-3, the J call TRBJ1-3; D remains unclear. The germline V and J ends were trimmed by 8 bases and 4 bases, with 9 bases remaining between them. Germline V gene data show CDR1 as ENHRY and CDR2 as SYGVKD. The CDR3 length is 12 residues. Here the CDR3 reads CAIAGGGNTIYF. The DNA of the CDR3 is TGTGCCATCGCAGGTGGGGGAAACACCATATATTTT.

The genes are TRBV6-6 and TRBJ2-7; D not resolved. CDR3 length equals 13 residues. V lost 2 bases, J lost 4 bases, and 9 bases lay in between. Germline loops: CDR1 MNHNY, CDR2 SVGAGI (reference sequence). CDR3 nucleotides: TGTGCCAGCAGTTACCTCCTAGGTTACGAGCAGTACTTC. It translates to CASSYLLGYEQYF.

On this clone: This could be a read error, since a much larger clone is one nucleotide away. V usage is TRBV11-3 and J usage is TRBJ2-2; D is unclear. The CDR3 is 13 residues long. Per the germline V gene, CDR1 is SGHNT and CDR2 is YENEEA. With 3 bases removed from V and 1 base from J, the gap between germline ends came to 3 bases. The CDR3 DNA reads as TGTGCCAGCAGCTTCGGGAACACCGGGGAGCTGTTTTTT. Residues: CASSFGNTGELFF.

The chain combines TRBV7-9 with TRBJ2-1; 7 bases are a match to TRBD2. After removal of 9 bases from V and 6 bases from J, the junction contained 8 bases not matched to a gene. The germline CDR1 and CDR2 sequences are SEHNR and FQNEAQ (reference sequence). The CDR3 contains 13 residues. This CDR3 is CASPSAGANEQFF. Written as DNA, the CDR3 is TGTGCCAGTCCGTCCGCGGGAGCCAATGAGCAGTTCTTC.

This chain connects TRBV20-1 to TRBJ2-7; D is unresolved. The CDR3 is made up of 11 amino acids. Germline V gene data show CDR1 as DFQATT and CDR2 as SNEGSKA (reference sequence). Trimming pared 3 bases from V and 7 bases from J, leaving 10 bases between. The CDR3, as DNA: TGCAGTGCTAGGTCTACGAGGGAGCAGTACTTC. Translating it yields CSARSTREQYF.

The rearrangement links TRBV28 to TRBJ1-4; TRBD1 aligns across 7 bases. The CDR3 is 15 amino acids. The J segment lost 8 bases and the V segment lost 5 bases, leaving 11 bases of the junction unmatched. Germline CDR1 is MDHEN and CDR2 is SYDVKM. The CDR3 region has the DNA TGTGCCAGCAGTCCGCCTAGGGGACAGCTCGAAAAACTGTTTTTT. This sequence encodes CASSPPRGQLEKLFF. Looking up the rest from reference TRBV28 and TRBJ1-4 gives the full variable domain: DVKVTQSSRYLVKRTGEKVFLECVQDMDHENMFWYRQDPGLGLRLIYFSYDVKMKEKGDIPEGYSVSREKKERFSLILESASTNQTSMYLCASSPPRGQLEKLFFGSGTQLSVL.

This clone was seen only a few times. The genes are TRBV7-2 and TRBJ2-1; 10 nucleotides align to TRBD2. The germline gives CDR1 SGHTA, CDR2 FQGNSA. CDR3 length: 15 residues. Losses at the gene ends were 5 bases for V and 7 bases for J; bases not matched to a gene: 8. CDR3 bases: TGTGCCAGCAGCCTTACTAGCGGGGCACAGAATGAGCAGTTCTTC. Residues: CASSLTSGAQNEQFF.

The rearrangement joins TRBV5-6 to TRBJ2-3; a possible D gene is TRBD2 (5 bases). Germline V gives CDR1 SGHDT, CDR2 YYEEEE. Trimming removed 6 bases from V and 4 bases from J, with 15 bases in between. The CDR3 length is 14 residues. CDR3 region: CASNPLGVADTQYF. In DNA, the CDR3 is TGTGCCAGCAACCCCCTCGGGGTCGCAGATACGCAGTATTTT. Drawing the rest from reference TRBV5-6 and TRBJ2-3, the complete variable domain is DAGVTQSPTHLIKTRGQQVTLRCSPKSGHDTVSWYQQALGQGPQFIFQYYEEEERQRGNFPDRFSGHQFPNYSSELNVNALLLGDSALYLCASNPLGVADTQYFGPGTRLTVL.

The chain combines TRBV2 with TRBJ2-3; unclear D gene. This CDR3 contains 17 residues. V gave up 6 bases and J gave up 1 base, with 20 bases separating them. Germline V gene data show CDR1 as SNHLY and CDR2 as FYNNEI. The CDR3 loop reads CASRVDLHLLRTDTQYF. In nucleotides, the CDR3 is TGTGCCAGCAGGGTGGATCTTCACCTCCTTCGCACAGATACGCAGTATTTT.

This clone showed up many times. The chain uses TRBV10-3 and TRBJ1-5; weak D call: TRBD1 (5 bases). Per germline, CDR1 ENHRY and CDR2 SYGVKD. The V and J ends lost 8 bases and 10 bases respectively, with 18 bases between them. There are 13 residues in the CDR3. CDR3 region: CAIGGGREDPQHF. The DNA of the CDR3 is TGTGCCATCGGGGGTGGCAGGGAGGACCCCCAGCATTTT.

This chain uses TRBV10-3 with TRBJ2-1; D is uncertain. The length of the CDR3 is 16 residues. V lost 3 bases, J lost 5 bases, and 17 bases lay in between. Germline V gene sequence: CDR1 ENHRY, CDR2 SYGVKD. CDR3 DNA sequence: TGTGCCATCAGTGATACCCTAAAGGGCATAGACAATGAGCAGTTCTTC. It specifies CAISDTLKGIDNEQFF.

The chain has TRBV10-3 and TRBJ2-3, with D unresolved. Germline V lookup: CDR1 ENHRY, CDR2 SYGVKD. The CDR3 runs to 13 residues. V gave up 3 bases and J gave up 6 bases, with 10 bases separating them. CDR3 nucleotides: TGTGCCATCAGTGAAGGCCCTCAGGATACGCAGTATTTT. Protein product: CAISEGPQDTQYF.

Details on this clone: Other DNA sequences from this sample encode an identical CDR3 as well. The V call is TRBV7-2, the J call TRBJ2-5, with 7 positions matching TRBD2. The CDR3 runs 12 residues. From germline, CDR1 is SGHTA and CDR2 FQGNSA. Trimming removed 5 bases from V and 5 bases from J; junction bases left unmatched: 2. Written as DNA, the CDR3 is TGTGCCAGCAGCCGGGGGGTTGAGACCCAGTACTTC. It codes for CASSRGVETQYF.

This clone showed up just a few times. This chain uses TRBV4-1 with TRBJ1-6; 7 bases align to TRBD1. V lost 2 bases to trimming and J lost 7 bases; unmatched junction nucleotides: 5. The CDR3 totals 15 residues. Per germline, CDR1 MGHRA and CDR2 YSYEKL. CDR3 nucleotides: TGCGCCAGCAGCCAACTGGACAGGCCAAATTCACCCCTCCACTTT. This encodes CASSQLDRPNSPLHF.

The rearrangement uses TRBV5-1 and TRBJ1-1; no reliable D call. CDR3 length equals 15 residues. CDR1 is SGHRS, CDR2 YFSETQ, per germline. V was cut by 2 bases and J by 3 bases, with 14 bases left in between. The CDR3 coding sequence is TGCGCCAGCAGCTTTCAAGGCTGGCCTGACACTGAAGCTTTCTTT. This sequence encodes CASSFQGWPDTEAFF.

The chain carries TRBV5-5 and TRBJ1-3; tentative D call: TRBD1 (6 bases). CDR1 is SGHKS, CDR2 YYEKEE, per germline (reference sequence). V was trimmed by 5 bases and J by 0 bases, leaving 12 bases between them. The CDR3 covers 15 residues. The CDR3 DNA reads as TGTGCCAGCAGTTTCGACAGGAACTCTGGAAACACCATATATTTT. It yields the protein CASSFDRNSGNTIYF.

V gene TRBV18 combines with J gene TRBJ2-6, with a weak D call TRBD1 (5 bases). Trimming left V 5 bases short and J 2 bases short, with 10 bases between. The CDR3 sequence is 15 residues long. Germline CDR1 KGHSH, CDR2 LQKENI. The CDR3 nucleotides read TGTGCCAGCTCAAAACAGGATACTGGGGCCAACGTCCTGACTTTC. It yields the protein CASSKQDTGANVLTF.

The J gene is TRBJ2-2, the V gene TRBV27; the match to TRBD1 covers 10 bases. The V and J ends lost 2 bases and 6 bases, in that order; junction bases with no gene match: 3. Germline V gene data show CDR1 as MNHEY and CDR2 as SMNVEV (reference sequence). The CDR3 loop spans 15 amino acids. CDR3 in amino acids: CASSLGTGVPGELFF. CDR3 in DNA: TGTGCCAGCAGTTTAGGGACAGGGGTGCCCGGGGAGCTGTTTTTT.

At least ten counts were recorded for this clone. CDR3 region: CASSLPQGKTEAFF. CDR3 nucleotides: TGTGCCAGCAGTTTGCCGCAGGGGAAGACTGAAGCTTTCTTT. The chain couples TRBV28 to TRBJ1-1, with a weak D call TRBD1 (6 bases). Trimming removed 3 bases from V and 5 bases from J, with 13 bases in between. Germline CDR1 and CDR2: MDHEN and SYDVKM. The length of the CDR3 is 14 residues. The full variable domain, in which reference TRBV28 and TRBJ1-1 provide the parts outside the CDR3, is DVKVTQSSRYLVKRTGEKVFLECVQDMDHENMFWYRQDPGLGLRLIYFSYDVKMKEKGDIPEGYSVSREKKERFSLILESASTNQTSMYLCASSLPQGKTEAFFGQGTRLTVV.

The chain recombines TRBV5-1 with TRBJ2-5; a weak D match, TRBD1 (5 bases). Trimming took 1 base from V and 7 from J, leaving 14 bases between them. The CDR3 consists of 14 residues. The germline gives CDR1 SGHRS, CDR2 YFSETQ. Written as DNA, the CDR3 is TGCGCCAGCAGCTTGACAGGTACCAAGGGGACCCAGTACTTC. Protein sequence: CASSLTGTKGTQYF.

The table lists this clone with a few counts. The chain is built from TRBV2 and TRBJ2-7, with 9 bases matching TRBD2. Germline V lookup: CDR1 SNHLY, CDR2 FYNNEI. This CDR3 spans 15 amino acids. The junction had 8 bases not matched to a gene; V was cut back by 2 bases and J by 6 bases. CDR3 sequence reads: CASSESGLAGREQYF. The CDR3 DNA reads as TGTGCCAGCAGTGAATCTGGCCTAGCGGGACGCGAGCAGTACTTC. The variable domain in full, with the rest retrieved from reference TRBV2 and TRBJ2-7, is EPEVTQTPSHQVTQMGQEVILRCVPISNHLYFYWYRQILGQKVEFLVSFYNNEISEKSEIFDDQFSVERPDGSNFTLKIRSTKLEDSAMYFCASSESGLAGREQYFGPGTRLTVT.

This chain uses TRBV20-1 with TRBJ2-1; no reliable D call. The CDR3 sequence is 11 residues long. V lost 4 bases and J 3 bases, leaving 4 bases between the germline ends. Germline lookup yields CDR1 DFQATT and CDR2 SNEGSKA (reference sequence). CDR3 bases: TGCAGTGCTAAAGACTACAATGAGCAGTTCTTC. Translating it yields CSAKDYNEQFF.

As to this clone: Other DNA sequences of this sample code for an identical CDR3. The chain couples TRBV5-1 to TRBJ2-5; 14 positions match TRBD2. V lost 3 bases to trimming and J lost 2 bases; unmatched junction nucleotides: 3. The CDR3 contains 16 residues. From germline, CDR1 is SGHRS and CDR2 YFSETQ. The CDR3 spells CASSSGLAGGQETQYF. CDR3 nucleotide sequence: TGCGCCAGCAGCTCAGGACTAGCGGGAGGTCAAGAGACCCAGTACTTC.